The 6 T cell receptor beta chains listed next were all sequenced from one sample in a study of spatial heterogeneity in lung cancer. TCRdb re-called the 5' RACE reads with MiXCR, one entry per CDR3 protein. Of approximately 110,000 distinct CDR3 sequences listed, more than 10% are singletons. Documented time point: blood at routine non-recurrence follow-up after resection. The sample consisted of PBMCs, taken at follow-up. Receptor source: a female donor with early-stage non-small cell lung cancer.

This clonotype occurred a few times. The chain recombines TRBV29-1 with TRBJ1-3; the D gene is possibly TRBD1 (5 bases). The CDR3 contains 14 residues. Germline loops: CDR1 SQVTM, CDR2 ANQGSEA. Trimming stripped 7 bases from V and 0 bases from J, with 13 bases between. This CDR3 reads CSGKGLDSGNTIYF. In DNA form, the CDR3 reads TGCAGCGGCAAGGGACTCGACTCTGGAAACACCATATATTTT.

This clonotype turned up a few times. The gene calls are TRBV21-1 and TRBJ2-1. TRBV21-1 is noted as a pseudogene. This CDR3 has 16 residues. CDR3 in amino acids: CASSSQRPWGKNEQFF. The DNA of the CDR3 is TGTGCCAGCAGCAGCCAAAGGCCTTGGGGAAAAAATGAGCAGTTCTTC.

Only a few counts were recorded for this clonotype. The rearrangement links TRBV10-3 to TRBJ1-1; 9 bases fit TRBD1. CDR3 length: 14 amino acids. With 4 bases clipped from V and 4 bases from J, the junction kept 4 bases outside the gene matches. From germline, CDR1 is ENHRY and CDR2 SYGVKD. CDR3 sequence reads: CAISGQGGRTEAFF. As DNA, the CDR3 is TGTGCCATCAGTGGACAGGGGGGGCGCACTGAAGCTTTCTTT.

This clonotype was seen many times. This chain joins TRBV5-5 and TRBJ2-3, with TRBD2 matching over 11 bases. The V segment lost 4 bases and the J segment 0 bases; nucleotides outside the gene matches: 4. Germline V gene sequence: CDR1 SGHKS, CDR2 YYEKEE (reference sequence). CDR3 length: 16 amino acids. CDR3 in amino acids: CASSPLAGGSTDTQYF. CDR3 bases: TGTGCCAGCAGCCCGCTAGCGGGAGGAAGCACAGATACGCAGTATTTT.

J is TRBJ2-7 and V is TRBV6-1; 7 nucleotides match TRBD2. V shed 0 bases, J shed 0 bases, and the junction held 5 bases outside the gene matches. The length of the CDR3 is 16 residues. In germline, CDR1 is MNHNS, CDR2 SASEGT. As DNA, the CDR3 is TGTGCCAGCAGTGAAGCGGTGGGAGGGCCCTCCTACGAGCAGTACTTC. This sequence encodes CASSEAVGGPSYEQYF.

This chain links TRBV18 with TRBJ2-1; tentatively, D is TRBD1 (6 bases). Trimming left V 1 base short and J 0 bases short, with 10 bases between. The CDR3 is 16 amino acids. Germline V lookup: CDR1 KGHSH, CDR2 LQKENI. The CDR3 loop reads CASSPQGVGSYNEQFF. In nucleotides, the CDR3 is TGTGCCAGCTCACCACAGGGGGTGGGCTCCTACAATGAGCAGTTCTTC.